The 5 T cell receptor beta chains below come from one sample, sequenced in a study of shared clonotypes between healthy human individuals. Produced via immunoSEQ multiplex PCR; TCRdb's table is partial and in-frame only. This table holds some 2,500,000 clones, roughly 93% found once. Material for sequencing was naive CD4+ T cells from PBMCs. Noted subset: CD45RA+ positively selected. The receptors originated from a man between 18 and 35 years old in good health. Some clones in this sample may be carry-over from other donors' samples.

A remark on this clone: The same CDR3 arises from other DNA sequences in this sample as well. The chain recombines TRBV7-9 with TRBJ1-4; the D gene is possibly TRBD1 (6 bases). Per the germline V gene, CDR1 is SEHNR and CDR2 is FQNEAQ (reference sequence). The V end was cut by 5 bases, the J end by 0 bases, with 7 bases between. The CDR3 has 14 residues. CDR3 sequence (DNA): TGTGCCAGCAGCCACAGGGCAACTAATGAAAAACTGTTTTTT. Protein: CASSHRATNEKLFF. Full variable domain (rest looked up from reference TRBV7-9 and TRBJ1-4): DTGVSQNPRHKITKRGQNVTFRCDPISEHNRLYWYRQTLGQGPEFLTYFQNEAQLEKSRLLSDRFSAERPKGSFSTLEIQRTEQGDSAMYLCASSHRATNEKLFFGSGTQLSVL.

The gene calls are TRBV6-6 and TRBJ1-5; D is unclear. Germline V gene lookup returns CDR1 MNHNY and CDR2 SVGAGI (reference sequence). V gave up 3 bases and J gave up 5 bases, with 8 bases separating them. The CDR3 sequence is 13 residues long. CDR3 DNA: TGTGCCAGCAGTTATAGAGAGTATCAGCCCCAGCATTTT. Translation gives CASSYREYQPQHF.

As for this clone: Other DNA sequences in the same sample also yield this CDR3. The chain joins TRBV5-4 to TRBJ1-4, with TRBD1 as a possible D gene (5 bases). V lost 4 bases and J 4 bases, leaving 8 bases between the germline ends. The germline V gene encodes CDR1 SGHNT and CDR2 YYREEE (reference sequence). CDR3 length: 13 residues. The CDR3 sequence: CASSRGGNEKLFF. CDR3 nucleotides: TGTGCCAGCAGCCGGGGGGGTAATGAAAAACTGTTTTTT. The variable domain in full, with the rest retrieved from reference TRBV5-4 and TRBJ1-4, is ETGVTQSPTHLIKTRGQQVTLRCSSQSGHNTVSWYQQALGQGPQFIFQYYREEENGRGNFPPRFSGLQFPNYSSELNVNALELDDSALYLCASSRGGNEKLFFGSGTQLSVL.

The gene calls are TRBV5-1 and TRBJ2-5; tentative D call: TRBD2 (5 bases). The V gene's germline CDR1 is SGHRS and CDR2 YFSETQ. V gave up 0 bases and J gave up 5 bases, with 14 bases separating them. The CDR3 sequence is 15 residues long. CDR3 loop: CASSLGGVGGETQYF. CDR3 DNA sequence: TGCGCCAGCAGCTTGGGGGGAGTCGGAGGCGAGACCCAGTACTTC.

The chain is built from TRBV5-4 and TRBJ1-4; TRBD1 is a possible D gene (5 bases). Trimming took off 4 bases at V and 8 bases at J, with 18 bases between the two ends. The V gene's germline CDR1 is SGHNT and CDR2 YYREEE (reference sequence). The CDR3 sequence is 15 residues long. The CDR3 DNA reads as TGTGCCAGCAGCCCTAACGGACTCGGGGGGGAAAAACTGTTTTTT. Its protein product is CASSPNGLGGEKLFF.